This TCR beta chain comes out of a study of T cell repertoires in aging, cancer and after chemotherapy. A mixed TRB-A/B primer pool amplified rearranged TRB by multiplex touch-down PCR. A single record per CDR3 protein comes from TCRdb applying MiXCR to the multiplex PCR reads. This table holds 2,700 or so distinct CDR3 sequences, approximately 30% found once. Concerning this clonotype: Antigen: not known. This could be a read error, since a much larger clone is one nucleotide away.

Overall study results and limits: Across the chemotherapy interval, each cancer cohort showed higher median generation probability, suggesting thymic rebound.

The CDR3 sequence is 14 residues long. Trimming left V 1 base short and J 8 bases short, with 14 bases between. Per the germline V gene, CDR1 is SGHNT and CDR2 is YENEEA. Amplification of TCR beta used genomic DNA extracted from peripheral blood. This TCR derives from a human donor in good health. The rearrangement links TRBV11-3 to TRBJ1-2; D gene uncertain. What was sequenced was blood. CDR3 in DNA: TGTGCCAGCAGCTTAGGAGGACGGGGTCGCGGCTACACCTTC. Translated, it gives CASSLGGRGRGYTF. The whole variable domain, remainder taken from reference TRBV11-3 and TRBJ1-2, is EAGVVQSPRYKIIEKKQPVAFWCNPISGHNTLYWYLQNLGQGPELLIRYENEEAVDDSQLPKDRFSAERLKGVDSTLKIQPAELGDSAVYLCASSLGGRGRGYTFGSGTRLTVV.